This TCR beta chain emerged from a study of a mutant IDH1 vaccine in newly diagnosed glioma. Profiled with immunoSEQ multiplex PCR; TCRdb holds only in-frame clones, not every one. The sample yields approximately 37,000 clones, around 74% seen once. CDR3 length: 13 residues. In germline, CDR1 is SGHNT, CDR2 YYREEE (reference sequence). V was pared by 3 bases and J by 4 bases, with 8 bases between. Sample time point: week 23, last vaccination. In the vaccine, a single dose held 300 ug of the mutant IDH1 20-mer peptide, along with topical imiquimod. This clone was counted once. Its antigen is currently unknown.

The receptor was isolated from a man in his forties or fifties with glioma. The source material was PBMCs, sampled from a glioma patient whose treatment included an IDH1 peptide vaccine. The chain recombines TRBV5-4 with TRBJ2-1; D possibly corresponds to TRBD2 (6 bases). This CDR3 reads CASSWGLYNEQFF. The CDR3 DNA sequence: TGTGCCAGCAGCTGGGGACTGTACAATGAGCAGTTCTTC.